These T cell receptor beta chains were read from a single sample in a study of molecular identifiers for immune sequencing clone quantification. In TCRdb, the PCR reads were re-called with MiXCR into one record per CDR3 protein. The table has hundreds of thousands of distinct CDR3 sequences, approximately 24% seen once; the top ten hold 0.78%. The sample consisted of naive CD8+ T cells from blood, with Jurkat cell RNA spiked in. The origin of the receptors is a human donor in good health. Some libraries in this study had Jurkat cell RNA spiked in. CDR3s include the opening cysteine and the closing phenylalanine or tryptophan. Each record gives: clone size, V gene, J gene, D gene, CDR3 DNA, CDR3 protein. A D gene is named only where the DNA matches it firmly. Size tells how often a clone was seen (once, few, many) or the class of an expanded clone, and some rows leave it out.

clone size: many
V gene: TRBV12-5
J gene: TRBJ1-5
D gene: NA
CDR3 DNA: TGTGCTAGTGGTTACACAGGTAGCAATCAGCCCCAGCATTTT
CDR3 protein: CASGYTGSNQPQHF

clone size: NA
V gene: TRBV7-2
J gene: TRBJ1-5
D gene: TRBD1
CDR3 DNA: TGTGCCAGCAGCTGGGACAGGACCCAGCCCCAGCATTTT
CDR3 protein: CASSWDRTQPQHF

clone size: few
V gene: TRBV5-6
J gene: TRBJ2-1
D gene: NA
CDR3 DNA: TGTGCCAGCAGCCCGGCGGCAGACCCCCGCTCCTACAATGAGCAGTTCTTC
CDR3 protein: CASSPAADPRSYNEQFF

clone size: NA
V gene: TRBV30
J gene: TRBJ2-7
D gene: NA
CDR3 DNA: TGTGCCTGGAGTGGCCCCTCGGGGTACGAGCAGTACTTC
CDR3 protein: CAWSGPSGYEQYF

clone size: many
V gene: TRBV28
J gene: TRBJ1-1
D gene: TRBD1
CDR3 DNA: TGTGCCAGCAGTTTAAGGGGCCGGGACAGGGACACTGAAGCTTTCTTT
CDR3 protein: CASSLRGRDRDTEAFF

clone size: many
V gene: TRBV6-5
J gene: TRBJ2-2
D gene: NA
CDR3 DNA: TGTGCCAGCAGTTACCGCGGGGCGAACACCGGGGAGCTGTTTTTT
CDR3 protein: CASSYRGANTGELFF

clone size: many
V gene: TRBV7-9
J gene: TRBJ1-4
D gene: NA
CDR3 DNA: TGTGCCAGCAGCTTACCGGCGGATGAAAAACTGTTTTTT
CDR3 protein: CASSLPADEKLFF

clone size: many
V gene: TRBV12-3/TRBV12-4
J gene: TRBJ2-5
D gene: NA
CDR3 DNA: TGTGCCAGCGCTAGCCAGCCTGCCCAGACGAGAGAGACCCAGTACTTC
CDR3 protein: CASASQPAQTRETQYF

clone size: NA
V gene: TRBV15
J gene: TRBJ2-1
D gene: TRBD2
CDR3 DNA: TGTGCCACCAGCAGGGACGGGGGGTACAATGAGCAGTTCTTC
CDR3 protein: CATSRDGGYNEQFF

clone size: NA
V gene: TRBV7-9
J gene: TRBJ2-2
D gene: NA
CDR3 DNA: TGTGCCAGCGATGGGGCAAACACCGGGGAGCTGTTTTTT
CDR3 protein: CASDGANTGELFF

clone size: many
V gene: TRBV9
J gene: TRBJ2-1
D gene: NA
CDR3 DNA: TGTGCCAGCAGCCCAACAGGGAGCTCCTACAATGAGCAGTTCTTC
CDR3 protein: CASSPTGSSYNEQFF

clone size: NA
V gene: TRBV4-2
J gene: TRBJ2-3
D gene: TRBD2
CDR3 DNA: TGTGCCAGCCGCCAATTAACTAGCGGGAACACCGCTCCGCCGTATTTT
CDR3 protein: CASRQLTSGNTAPPYF

clone size: many
V gene: TRBV7-9
J gene: TRBJ2-7
D gene: TRBD1
CDR3 DNA: TGTGCCAGCAGCCCAGGTCCGGGACAGACCTACGAGCAGTACTTC
CDR3 protein: CASSPGPGQTYEQYF

clone size: NA
V gene: TRBV6-5
J gene: TRBJ2-3
D gene: NA
CDR3 DNA: TGTGCCAGCAGTTACGAGCGTGTGGCAGATACGCAGTATTTT
CDR3 protein: CASSYERVADTQYF

clone size: many
V gene: TRBV7-9
J gene: TRBJ2-5
D gene: NA
CDR3 DNA: TGTGCCAGCAGCGCACAGAAGGAGACCCAGTACTTC
CDR3 protein: CASSAQKETQYF

clone size: many
V gene: TRBV24-1
J gene: TRBJ2-1
D gene: NA
CDR3 DNA: TGTGCCACCAGTGTAGGGAATGAGCAGTTCTTC
CDR3 protein: CATSVGNEQFF

clone size: many
V gene: TRBV20-1
J gene: TRBJ2-3
D gene: NA
CDR3 DNA: TGCAGTGCTAGTATCATCGATACGCAGTATTTT
CDR3 protein: CSASIIDTQYF

clone size: NA
V gene: TRBV29-1
J gene: TRBJ1-2
D gene: TRBD1
CDR3 DNA: TGCAGCGTCGATTTTTCGACAGGGGGGCACTATGGCTACACCTTC
CDR3 protein: CSVDFSTGGHYGYTF